The clone carrying this T cell receptor (beta chain) was detected only once. Antigen: not known. This sample is part of a study of cytomegalovirus exposure and HLA in healthy donors. General observations from the study: HLA allele associations emerged for about 18,000 TCR beta sequences in a later analysis, at 0.05 false discovery rate. Three chains tied to CMV proved CMV antigen-specific in vitro.

The donors, nominally healthy at sampling, likely had unrecorded immune exposures. V was pared by 6 bases and J by 1 base, with 15 bases between. The CDR3 spans 16 residues. The germline CDR1 and CDR2 sequences are SGHTA and FQGNSA. Primers: 60 Vbeta forward and 13 Jbeta reverse. Sequencing was performed with immunoSEQ multiplex PCR; in TCRdb, only in-frame clones are kept and a portion is missing. Of approximately 170,000 clones detected, 70% to 80% appear once; the ten largest clones hold about 1.6%. Sequenced sample: PBMCs. The rearrangement uses TRBV7-2 and TRBJ2-2; TRBD2 is a possible D gene (6 bases). The TCR comes from a man in his forties in good health and CMV-seronegative. CDR3 region: CASSWGGTGNTGELFF. For the CDR3, the DNA is TGTGCCAGCAGTTGGGGCGGGACGGGGAACACCGGGGAGCTGTTTTTT.